This TCR beta chain derives from a study of read filtering for tumor transcriptome and immune sequencing. Molecular barcoded adaptors covering alpha/delta and beta/gamma chains were used on roughly 400 ng RNA. In TCRdb, the reads were re-called with MiXCR into one record per CDR3 protein. Of 40,000 to 50,000 distinct CDR3 sequences listed, 13% are singletons. This clonotype has ten or more counts. V was trimmed by 2 bases and J by 6 bases, leaving 10 bases between them. There are 12 residues in the CDR3. Germline loops: CDR1 GTSNPN, CDR2 SVGIG (reference sequence). This TCR came from a donor older than 35 with multiple myeloma. Sequenced material: a population of CD138-negative cells sorted from bone marrow. This chain uses TRBV30 with TRBJ1-2; perhaps TRBD1 as D (6 bases). This CDR3 is CAWSPGADGYTF. The CDR3 DNA is TGTGCCTGGAGTCCAGGGGCGGATGGCTACACCTTC.